This paragraph covers one TCR beta chain sequence. These data are taken from a study of control samples from healthy donors and cancer patients. Per the germline V gene, CDR1 is LGHDT and CDR2 is YNNKEL (reference sequence). This CDR3 spans 14 amino acids. V lost 4 bases and J lost 3, with 10 bases in between. TCRdb's table, derived via immunoSEQ multiplex PCR, lists solely in-frame clones and lacks some. The sample yields around 82,000 clones, around 91% seen once. Input material: blood. The chain combines TRBV3-1 (or the pseudogene TRBV3-2) with TRBJ1-5; perhaps TRBD1 as D (5 bases). This TCR was recovered from a man over 45 in good health. CDR3 protein: CASSPTELNQPQHF. CDR3 sequence (DNA): TGTGCCAGCAGCCCGACAGAGCTCAATCAGCCCCAGCATTTT.